These 17 T cell receptor beta chains share one sample of origin, sequenced in a study of cytomegalovirus exposure and HLA in healthy donors. In the PCR, 60 Vbeta and 13 Jbeta primers were used. Generated by immunoSEQ multiplex PCR, the TCRdb table keeps only in-frame clones and is missing some. The sample consists of under 200,000 clones, roughly 80% of them appearing once. The sequenced material came from PBMCs. These receptors originate from a male donor in good health and CMV-seropositive.

The chain carries TRBV27 and TRBJ2-7, with D perhaps TRBD1 (6 bases). The germline CDR1 and CDR2 sequences are MNHEY and SMNVEV (reference sequence). Trimming left V 5 bases short and J 4 bases short, with 18 bases between. The CDR3 is made up of 15 amino acids. CDR3 sequence (DNA): TGTGCCAGCAGTCCCTACAGGGTTAAACAATACGAGCAGTACTTC. Translation: CASSPYRVKQYEQYF.

The genes are TRBV6-5 and TRBJ2-7; maybe TRBD1 (5 bases). From germline, CDR1 is MNHEY and CDR2 SVGAGI. The CDR3 is made up of 13 amino acids. The germline V and J ends were trimmed by 2 bases and 3 bases, with 8 bases remaining between them. CDR3 nucleotides: TGTGCCAGCAGTTACGACAGAATCTACGAGCAGTACTTC. It yields the protein CASSYDRIYEQYF.

The chain combines TRBV28 with TRBJ2-7, with 8 bases fitting TRBD1. This CDR3 region has 16 residues. Trimming took 4 bases from V and 2 from J; bases not matched to a gene: 10. Per the germline V gene, CDR1 is MDHEN and CDR2 is SYDVKM. The CDR3 nucleotides are TGTGCCAGCAGTTCTCCCAGGGGGCCCCTTGCCTACGAGCAGTACTTC. It translates to CASSSPRGPLAYEQYF.

This chain connects TRBV5-4 to TRBJ2-1; possibly TRBD1 for D (5 bases). CDR3 size: 13 residues. Deletions cut 0 bases from V and 10 bases from J, with 11 bases between. The germline V gene has CDR1 SGHNT and CDR2 YYREEE (reference sequence). The CDR3 DNA reads TGTGCCAGCAGCTTGGCGCAGGGCCGAGAGCAGTTCTTC. This encodes CASSLAQGREQFF. Supplemented by reference TRBV5-4 and TRBJ2-1, the full variable domain reads ETGVTQSPTHLIKTRGQQVTLRCSSQSGHNTVSWYQQALGQGPQFIFQYYREEENGRGNFPPRFSGLQFPNYSSELNVNALELDDSALYLCASSLAQGREQFFGPGTRLTVL.

The gene calls are TRBV11-3 and TRBJ1-2; no clear D gene. The length of the CDR3 is 15 residues. Per the germline V gene, CDR1 is SGHNT and CDR2 is YENEEA. Trimming cost V 2 bases and J 4 bases, with 14 bases left between them. As DNA, the CDR3 is TGTGCCAGCAGCTTATTGAAGAGGCATTCCTATGGCTACACCTTC. This translates into CASSLLKRHSYGYTF. Together with reference TRBV11-3 and TRBJ1-2, the CDR3 gives the full variable domain: EAGVVQSPRYKIIEKKQPVAFWCNPISGHNTLYWYLQNLGQGPELLIRYENEEAVDDSQLPKDRFSAERLKGVDSTLKIQPAELGDSAVYLCASSLLKRHSYGYTFGSGTRLTVV.

This chain uses TRBV7-6 with TRBJ2-1; 10 positions match TRBD2. The CDR3 sequence is 16 residues long. V gave up 5 bases and J gave up 3 bases; unmatched junction bases: 7. Germline CDR1 is SGHVS and CDR2 is FNYEAQ. The CDR3 sequence is CASSDDRTSGYNEQFF. CDR3 nucleotide sequence: TGTGCCAGCAGCGACGATAGGACTAGCGGCTACAATGAGCAGTTCTTC.

V usage is TRBV11-2 and J usage is TRBJ1-6; D perhaps matches TRBD1 (6 bases). The CDR3 covers 16 residues. Trimming took 1 base from V and 4 from J, leaving 11 bases between them. Germline V gives CDR1 SGHAT, CDR2 FQNNGV. The DNA of the CDR3 is TGTGCCAGCAGCTTAGGTGACAGGAGTTATAATTCACCCCTCCACTTT. This encodes CASSLGDRSYNSPLHF.

This chain uses TRBV2 with TRBJ2-4; the match to TRBD1 covers 9 bases. From germline, CDR1 is SNHLY and CDR2 FYNNEI. This CDR3 is built from 15 residues. V was pared by 2 bases and J by 7 bases, with 6 bases of the junction left unmatched. The CDR3 DNA reads TGTGCCAGCAGTGAATTACAGGGGGCGTATAACATTCAGTACTTC. This gives the protein CASSELQGAYNIQYF.

The chain recombines TRBV5-6 with TRBJ1-4; 7 bases align to TRBD1. Germline V gene sequence: CDR1 SGHDT, CDR2 YYEEEE. This CDR3 comprises 14 residues. The V and J ends lost 4 bases and 3 bases, in that order; junction bases with no gene match: 3. CDR3 sequence (DNA): TGTGCCAGCAGCACCGGGACAGCTAATGAAAAACTGTTTTTT. Its translation: CASSTGTANEKLFF.

The chain has TRBV7-2 and TRBJ2-2, with D tentatively TRBD2 (5 bases). Germline V lookup: CDR1 SGHTA, CDR2 FQGNSA. The CDR3 totals 12 residues. Trimming stripped 6 bases from V and 13 bases from J, with 15 bases between. The CDR3 bases are TGTGCCAGCAGTACGAGCCACGAGGGGCTGTTTTTT. Translated, it gives CASSTSHEGLFF. The full variable domain, completed using reference TRBV7-2 and TRBJ2-2, is GAGVSQSPSNKVTEKGKDVELRCDPISGHTALYWYRQSLGQGLEFLIYFQGNSAPDKSGLPSDRFSAERTGGSVSTLTIQRTQQEDSAVYLCASSTSHEGLFFGEGSRLTVL.

This sequence joins TRBV27 and TRBJ2-1; the match to TRBD2 covers 8 bases. Trimming took 2 bases from V and 3 from J; bases not matched to a gene: 18. The germline CDR1 and CDR2 sequences are MNHEY and SMNVEV (reference sequence). The CDR3 sequence is 20 residues long. The CDR3 nucleotides are TGTGCCAGCAGTTTAGTGGGGGGGACTAGATTAAACTTATTCTACAATGAGCAGTTCTTC. It is translated as CASSLVGGTRLNLFYNEQFF.

The J gene is TRBJ1-1, the V gene TRBV13; D remains unclear. The germline V and J ends were trimmed by 5 bases and 4 bases, with 20 bases remaining between them. CDR1 and CDR2 (germline): PRHDT, FYEKMQ (reference sequence). The CDR3 runs to 16 residues. In DNA form, the CDR3 reads TGTGCCAGCAGCCCATCGGGAGGAGGGATCGGCACTGAAGCTTTCTTT. Translating it yields CASSPSGGGIGTEAFF.

The rearrangement uses TRBV9 and TRBJ2-3; 7 bases line up with TRBD2. Germline V CDR1 and CDR2: SGDLS, YYNGEE. This CDR3 has 14 residues. V trimming: 4 bases; J trimming: 6 bases; junction bases outside the gene matches: 8. The CDR3 DNA reads TGTGCCAGCAGCCGGGAGGTCCTAAAGGATACGCAGTATTTT. Translating gives CASSREVLKDTQYF.

This clone was counted a few times. The chain's CDR3 is CASSPSRLAGDTGELFF. CDR3 sequence (DNA): TGTGCCAGCAGCCCCAGTCGACTAGCGGGGGACACCGGGGAGCTGTTTTTT. This chain uses TRBV7-2 with TRBJ2-2; 12 nucleotides line up with TRBD2. The V gene's germline CDR1 is SGHTA and CDR2 FQGNSA. The CDR3 is 17 residues long. The J segment lost 3 bases and the V segment lost 5 bases, leaving 7 bases of the junction unmatched.

This chain connects TRBV5-5 to TRBJ1-2, with 7 bases fitting TRBD1. V gave up 4 bases and J gave up 3 bases; unmatched junction bases: 6. The CDR3 has 14 residues. Germline CDR1 reads SGHKS; CDR2 reads YYEKEE (reference sequence). The CDR3 region is CASSPLGQDYGYTF. The CDR3 DNA follows: TGTGCCAGCAGCCCTCTCGGACAGGACTATGGCTACACCTTC.

Points on this clone: Other nucleotide sequences in the sample specify the same CDR3. The CDR3 coding sequence is TGTGCCACCAGCAGAGACCTAGCGGGGGGCTACGAGCAGTACTTC. As protein: CATSRDLAGGYEQYF. V usage is TRBV15 and J usage is TRBJ2-7, with 11 nucleotides matching TRBD2. The junction had 1 base not matched to a gene; V was cut back by 0 bases and J by 3 bases. Germline V gives CDR1 LNHNV, CDR2 YYDKDF (reference sequence). The CDR3 consists of 15 residues.

V is TRBV28 and J is TRBJ2-7, with 7 bases aligning to TRBD2. V was pared by 7 bases and J by 5 bases, with 8 bases of the junction left unmatched. The CDR3 consists of 13 residues. CDR1 and CDR2 (germline): MDHEN, SYDVKM. This CDR3 reads CASMRGSGNEQYF. The CDR3 DNA follows: TGTGCCAGCATGCGGGGGAGTGGGAACGAGCAGTACTTC. Together with reference TRBV28 and TRBJ2-7, the CDR3 gives the full variable domain: DVKVTQSSRYLVKRTGEKVFLECVQDMDHENMFWYRQDPGLGLRLIYFSYDVKMKEKGDIPEGYSVSREKKERFSLILESASTNQTSMYLCASMRGSGNEQYFGPGTRLTVT.